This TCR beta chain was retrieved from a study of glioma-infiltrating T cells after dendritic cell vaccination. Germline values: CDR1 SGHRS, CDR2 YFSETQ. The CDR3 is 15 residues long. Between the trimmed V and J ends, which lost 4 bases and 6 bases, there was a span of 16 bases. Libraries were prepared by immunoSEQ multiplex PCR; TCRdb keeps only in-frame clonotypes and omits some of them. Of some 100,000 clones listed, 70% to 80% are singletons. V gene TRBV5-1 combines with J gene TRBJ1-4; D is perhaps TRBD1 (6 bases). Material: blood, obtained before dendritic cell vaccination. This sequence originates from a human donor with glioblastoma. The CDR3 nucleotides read TGCGCCAGCAGCGACCCGGGGGCGGGGGATGAAAAACTGTTTTTT. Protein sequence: CASSDPGAGDEKLFF.